Below are 15 T cell receptor beta chains sequenced from a single sample in a study of blood T cell repertoires in COVID-19. Here immunoSEQ multiplex PCR was the method, and the copy in TCRdb shows in-frame clones only, minus some. The repertoire holds 200,000 or so clones, nearly 90% seen once, with roughly 10% in the top ten. Sequenced sample: PBMCs or T cells enriched from blood (not recorded which). These receptors all come from a man aged 25 to 45 who had recovered from COVID-19.

This clone was detected once. The genes are TRBV18 and TRBJ1-1; D not certain. Trimming pared 2 bases from V and 0 bases from J, leaving 7 bases between. The CDR3 has 14 residues. Germline V CDR1 and CDR2: KGHSH, LQKENI. The CDR3 reads CASSPAQMNTEAFF. DNA for the CDR3: TGTGCCAGCTCACCAGCACAGATGAACACTGAAGCTTTCTTT.

The V and J genes are TRBV27 and TRBJ1-6; the D gene is possibly TRBD1 (5 bases). Germline V lookup: CDR1 MNHEY, CDR2 SMNVEV (reference sequence). This CDR3 contains 15 residues. V lost 5 bases and J lost 10, with 18 bases in between. The CDR3 nucleotides are TGTGCCAGCAGTGCACCCTCCACAGGAATATCACCCCTCCACTTT. Its translation is CASSAPSTGISPLHF.

The CDR3 loop is CAWSSGQGFGYGYTF. The CDR3 nucleotides read TGTGCCTGGAGTTCGGGACAGGGGTTCGGCTATGGCTACACCTTC. The chain couples TRBV30 to TRBJ1-2; 10 nucleotides align to TRBD1. V was clipped by 2 bases and J by 4 bases; unmatched bases: 7. The length of the CDR3 is 15 residues. Germline V lookup: CDR1 GTSNPN, CDR2 SVGIG (reference sequence).

The chain carries TRBV7-8 and TRBJ1-2; the D is unclear. The CDR3 extends over 12 amino acids. The germline V gene encodes CDR1 SGHVS and CDR2 FQNEAQ. V lost 0 bases and J 5 bases, leaving 4 bases between the germline ends. The CDR3 sequence is CASSLAAYGYTF. The CDR3 nucleotides are TGTGCCAGCAGCTTAGCAGCGTATGGCTACACCTTC.

The chain carries TRBV28 and TRBJ1-3; D perhaps matches TRBD1 (5 bases). Looked up from germline, CDR1 is MDHEN and CDR2 is SYDVKM. This CDR3 comprises 14 residues. The V gene lost 8 bases and the J gene lost 1 base, with 12 bases spanning the gap. The CDR3 here is CASVAGGSGNTIYF. DNA of the CDR3: TGTGCCAGCGTGGCTGGGGGGTCTGGAAACACCATATATTTT.

The chain employs TRBV5-1 and TRBJ1-1; 8 positions match TRBD1. The germline V gene has CDR1 SGHRS and CDR2 YFSETQ. V was pared by 2 bases and J by 5 bases, with 8 bases of the junction left unmatched. CDR3 size: 15 residues. The CDR3 region has the DNA TGCGCCAGCAGCTTACCCCTCGACAGGGGAACTGAAGCTTTCTTT. Residues: CASSLPLDRGTEAFF.

The chain is built from TRBV5-4 and TRBJ2-3; 12 positions match TRBD2. V trimming: 2 bases; J trimming: 1 base; junction bases outside the gene matches: 5. This CDR3 is 17 amino acids long. The germline V gene encodes CDR1 SGHNT and CDR2 YYREEE (reference sequence). Here the CDR3 reads CASSFRASGRGTDTQYF. In DNA form, the CDR3 reads TGTGCCAGCAGCTTCCGGGCTAGCGGGAGGGGCACAGATACGCAGTATTTT.

This clone showed up just a few times. The J gene is TRBJ2-7, the V gene TRBV27, with 10 bases fitting TRBD1. This CDR3 has 16 residues. From germline, CDR1 is MNHEY and CDR2 SMNVEV (reference sequence). V trimming: 6 bases; J trimming: 6 bases; junction bases outside the gene matches: 14. Written as DNA, the CDR3 is TGTGCCAGCAGCACGACTCCCGGGACAGGGGTTCGCGAGCAGTACTTC. Encoded protein: CASSTTPGTGVREQYF.

This chain uses TRBV6-5 with TRBJ1-1; D is unclear. Germline V gives CDR1 MNHEY, CDR2 SVGAGI. Trimming shortened V by 0 bases and J by 0 bases, and 8 bases separated the two germline ends. This CDR3 region has 15 residues. The CDR3 sequence: CASSYSPRMNTEAFF. CDR3 coding DNA: TGTGCCAGCAGTTACTCGCCGAGAATGAACACTGAAGCTTTCTTT.

The chain carries TRBV19 and TRBJ1-5; tentative D call: TRBD1 (5 bases). Deletions cut 3 bases from V and 5 bases from J, with 14 bases between. The CDR3 covers 15 residues. Germline V gene sequence: CDR1 LNHDA, CDR2 SQIVND (reference sequence). CDR3 region: CASSIGRGPDQPQHF. Written as DNA, the CDR3 is TGTGCCAGTAGTATTGGGAGGGGACCGGATCAGCCCCAGCATTTT.

The rearrangement uses TRBV18 and TRBJ1-4; a possible D gene is TRBD1 (6 bases). The CDR3 length is 14 residues. Per the germline V gene, CDR1 is KGHSH and CDR2 is LQKENI. The V end lost 3 bases, the J end lost 4 bases, and 9 bases lay between the germline ends. CDR3 sequence: CASSPGAFNEKLFF. The CDR3 DNA follows: TGTGCCAGCTCACCGGGGGCTTTTAATGAAAAACTGTTTTTT.

This chain joins TRBV6-5 and TRBJ2-3, with 9 bases fitting TRBD2. The ends lost 6 bases at V and 1 base at J; junction bases unmatched: 5. The CDR3 loop spans 15 amino acids. Per the germline V gene, CDR1 is MNHEY and CDR2 is SVGAGI. The CDR3 DNA sequence: TGTGCCAGCAGCCCCTCTAGCGGGGGCACAGATACGCAGTATTTT. Amino acid sequence: CASSPSSGGTDTQYF.

The chain has TRBV12-3 or TRBV12-4 and TRBJ2-7, with 7 bases matching TRBD2. The CDR3 contains 13 residues. V was clipped by 5 bases and J by 3 bases; unmatched bases: 4. The CDR3 DNA reads as TGTGCCAGCAGTCGGGAGGACGTCTACGAGCAGTACTTC. Translated, it gives CASSREDVYEQYF.

This clone appeared once. The gene calls are TRBV2 and TRBJ1-5; 7 positions agree with TRBD1. This CDR3 spans 15 amino acids. Germline V CDR1 and CDR2: SNHLY, FYNNEI. Trimming cost V 7 bases and J 3 bases; bases outside gene matches: 9. Here the CDR3 reads CASTLGQSNNQPQHF. In DNA, the CDR3 is TGTGCCAGCACCCTGGGACAGTCGAACAATCAGCCCCAGCATTTT.

The chain joins TRBV18 to TRBJ2-5; D possibly corresponds to TRBD1 (6 bases). Germline V gene data show CDR1 as KGHSH and CDR2 as LQKENI. The CDR3 loop spans 18 amino acids. Deletions cut 3 bases from V and 4 bases from J, with 24 bases between. CDR3 region: CASSPLFVVDRPGETQYF. The CDR3 DNA reads TGTGCCAGCTCACCGCTCTTTGTCGTCGACAGGCCTGGAGAGACCCAGTACTTC.